This TCR beta chain originates from a study of cytomegalovirus exposure and HLA in healthy donors. Findings and caveats of the study: Most subjects had HLA-A and HLA-B alleles reportedly predicted accurately by TCR beta sequences. Analyses of presence/absence relied on an assumption of roughly uniform sequencing depth across donors. It was reportedly the case that the classifier diagnosed cytomegalovirus status with high specificity and sensitivity. Fewer than 20,000 TCR beta sequences were associated with HLA alleles at 0.05 false discovery rate in a later analysis.

Looked up from germline, CDR1 is SGDLS and CDR2 is YYNGEE. The CDR3 covers 14 residues. Trimming at V came to 4 bases and at J to 3 bases, leaving 2 bases not matched to a gene. Both 60 Vbeta primers and 13 Jbeta primers went into the PCR. TCRdb's copy holds only in-frame clones and misses some; the assay was immunoSEQ multiplex PCR. Found here are 100,000 to 150,000 clones, about four fifths of them singletons; the top ten hold 3.6%. This clone showed up just once. As yet, its antigen is unknown. This chain joins TRBV9 and TRBJ2-7, with 12 bases identical to TRBD2. The sample taken for sequencing was PBMCs. The sequence was collected from a man aged 40-55 years in good health and CMV-seronegative. The CDR3 here is CASSMTSGGYEQYF. In DNA form, the CDR3 reads TGTGCCAGCAGCATGACTAGCGGGGGCTACGAGCAGTACTTC.